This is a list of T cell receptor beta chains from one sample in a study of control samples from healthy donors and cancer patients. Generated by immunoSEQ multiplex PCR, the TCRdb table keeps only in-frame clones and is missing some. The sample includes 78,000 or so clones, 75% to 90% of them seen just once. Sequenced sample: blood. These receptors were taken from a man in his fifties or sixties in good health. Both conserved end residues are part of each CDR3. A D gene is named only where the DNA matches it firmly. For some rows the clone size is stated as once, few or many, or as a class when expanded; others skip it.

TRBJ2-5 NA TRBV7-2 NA CASSSALLGETQYF TGTGCCAGCAGCTCGGCCCTTTTGGGGGAGACCCAGTACTTC
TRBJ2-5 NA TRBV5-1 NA CASSLGDWGNGAETQYF TGCGCCAGCAGCTTGGGGGATTGGGGCAATGGCGCAGAGACCCAGTACTTC
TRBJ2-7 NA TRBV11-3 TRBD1 CASSWGQKYEQYF TGTGCCAGCAGCTGGGGACAGAAATACGAGCAGTACTTC
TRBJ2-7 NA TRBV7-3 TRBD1 CASSLGQPSYEQYF TGTGCCAGCAGCCTGGGACAGCCCTCCTACGAGCAGTACTTC
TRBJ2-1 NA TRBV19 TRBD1 CASSAGTGSDEQFF TGTGCCAGTAGCGCCGGGACAGGGAGCGATGAGCAGTTCTTC
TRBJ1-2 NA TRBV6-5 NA CASSLNSPNYGYTF TGTGCCAGCAGTTTGAACAGCCCAAACTATGGCTACACCTTC
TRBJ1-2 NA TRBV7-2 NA CASTPRYPTEGYTF TGTGCCAGCACTCCCCGATACCCGACAGAGGGCTACACCTTC
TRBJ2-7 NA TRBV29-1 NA CSVEGGPSSYEQYF TGCAGCGTTGAAGGGGGGCCGAGCTCCTACGAGCAGTACTTC
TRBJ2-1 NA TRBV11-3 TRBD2 CASSLGIAGVNEQFF TGTGCCAGCAGCTTAGGGATAGCGGGAGTCAATGAGCAGTTCTTC
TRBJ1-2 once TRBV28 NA CASSFAVLDYTF TGTGCCAGCAGTTTCGCGGTCTTAGACTACACCTTC
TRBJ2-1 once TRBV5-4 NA CASSSTTGSYNEQFF TGTGCCAGCAGCTCCACTACCGGGTCATACAATGAGCAGTTCTTC
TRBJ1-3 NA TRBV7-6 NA CASSPSTSGNTIYF TGTGCCAGCAGTCCATCCACTTCTGGAAACACCATATATTTT
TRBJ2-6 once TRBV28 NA CASSLGMGQGASGANVLTF NA
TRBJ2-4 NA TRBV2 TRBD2 CASSDTSGRALLYF TGTGCCAGCAGCGACACTAGCGGGAGGGCCTTACTTTACTTC
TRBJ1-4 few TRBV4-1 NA CASSQVGDSNIQNEKLFF TGCGCCAGCAGCCAAGTTGGCGACAGTAACATTCAAAATGAAAAACTGTTTTTT
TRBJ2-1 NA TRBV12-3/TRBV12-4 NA CASSLYGEQFF TGTGCCAGCAGTTTATACGGGGAGCAGTTCTTC
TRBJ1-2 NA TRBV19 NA CASSIAGMGYGYTF TGTGCCAGTAGTATCGCGGGCATGGGGTATGGCTACACCTTC